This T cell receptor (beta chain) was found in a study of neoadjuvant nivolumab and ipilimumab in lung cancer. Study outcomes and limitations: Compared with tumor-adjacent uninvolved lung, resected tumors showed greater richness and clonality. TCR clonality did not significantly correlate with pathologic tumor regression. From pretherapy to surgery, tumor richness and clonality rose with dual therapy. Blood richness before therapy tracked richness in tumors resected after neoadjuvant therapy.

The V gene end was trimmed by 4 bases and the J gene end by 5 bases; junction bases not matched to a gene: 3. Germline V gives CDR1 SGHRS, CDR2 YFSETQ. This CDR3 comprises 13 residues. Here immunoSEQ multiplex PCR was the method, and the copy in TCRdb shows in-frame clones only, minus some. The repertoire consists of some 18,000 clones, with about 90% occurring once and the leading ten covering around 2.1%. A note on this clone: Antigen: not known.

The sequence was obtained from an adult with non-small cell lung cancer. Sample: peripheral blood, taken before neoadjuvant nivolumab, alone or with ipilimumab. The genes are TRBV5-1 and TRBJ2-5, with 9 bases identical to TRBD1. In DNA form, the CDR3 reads TGCGCCAGCAGCGGGGGACAGGGTGAGACCCAGTACTTC. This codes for CASSGGQGETQYF.